This T cell receptor (beta chain) was retrieved from a study of blood T cells in healthy people across ages. Study-level points and caveats: Roughly linear declines in TCR beta diversity per million T cells occurred with age. There was no known CMV status for donors, so expanded clonotype changes were possibly confounded.

The authors ran a second PCR of roughly 6 to 12 cycles using a sample-barcoded 5' primer and a J-beta primer mix. TCRdb redid the calling of the 5' RACE reads with MiXCR, one entry per CDR3 protein. The table has over 700,000 distinct CDR3 sequences, roughly 25% seen once. The CDR3 extends over 12 amino acids. CDR1 SGHRS and CDR2 YFSETQ come from the germline V gene. This clonotype came up many times. Its antigen remains unknown. Germline and junction disagree at one end, which may indicate a read error. These data are also associated with another study on T cells of mothers and their children. That study adds: The sample comes from fewer than 10 healthy Caucasian donors: mothers and children. Similar effects of thymic selection on TCR recombination output were recorded in related and unrelated pairs.

The chain recombines TRBV5-1 with TRBJ2-7; D is unresolved. The specimen was blood. The sequence derives from a boy aged 5-17 years in good health. The CDR3 coding sequence is TGTGCCAGCAGCTTGGAGCCATACGAGCAGTACTTC. It codes for CASSLEPYEQYF.